These 3 T cell receptor beta chains were sequenced from one sample in a study of blood T cell repertoires in COVID-19 (dated by TCRdb to 2020 to 2022). The library relied on the immunoSEQ multiplex PCR assay. In TCRdb, the immuneACCESS table is reduced to in-frame sequences with V and J assigned. These tables do not hold every clone; where another copy was compared, an unresolved V gene accounts for under half, and the others remain unexplained. This sample gives tens of thousands of clones in total; 65% to 90% of them show up just once. The ten largest clones add up to around 38% of the sample. Sequences were obtained from peripheral blood. The receptors were sampled from a man older than 75 with acute or convalescent COVID-19.

This rearrangement joins TRBV6-4 to TRBJ2-1; 13 bases map to TRBD2. There are 16 residues in the CDR3. The V gene end was trimmed by 0 bases and the J gene end by 9 bases; junction bases not matched to a gene: 5. The germline CDR1 and CDR2 sequences are MRHNA and SNTAGT. CDR3 in amino acids: CASSDSTSGRAAEQFF. CDR3 nucleotide sequence: TGTGCCAGCAGTGACTCAACTAGCGGGAGGGCCGCTGAGCAGTTCTTC.

The V gene is TRBV18, the J gene TRBJ2-4, with D tentatively TRBD1 (6 bases). Between the trimmed V and J ends, which lost 2 bases and 3 bases, there was a span of 20 bases. Looked up from germline, CDR1 is KGHSH and CDR2 is LQKENI. The CDR3 sequence is 18 residues long. CDR3 nucleotide sequence: TGTGCCAGCTCACCAGGTTTTTCTGGGGGCAATAGCAAAAACATTCAGTACTTC. Amino acids: CASSPGFSGGNSKNIQYF.

This chain connects TRBV6-5 to TRBJ2-3; D perhaps matches TRBD2 (5 bases). The CDR3 loop spans 13 amino acids. Germline-derived CDR1 and CDR2 are MNHEY and SVGAGI. The V end was cut by 6 bases, the J end by 2 bases, with 9 bases between. The CDR3 bases are TGTGCCAGCAGACGGGATCTCACAGATACGCAGTATTTT. Its translation: CASRRDLTDTQYF.